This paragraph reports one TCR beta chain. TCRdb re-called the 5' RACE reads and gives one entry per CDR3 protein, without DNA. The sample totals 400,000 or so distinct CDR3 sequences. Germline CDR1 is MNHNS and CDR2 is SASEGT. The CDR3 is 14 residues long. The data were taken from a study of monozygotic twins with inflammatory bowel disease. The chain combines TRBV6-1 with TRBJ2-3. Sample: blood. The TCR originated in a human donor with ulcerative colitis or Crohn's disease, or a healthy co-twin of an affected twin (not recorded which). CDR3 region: CASSNSRSTDTQYF.